The 31 T cell receptor beta chains reported below all come from one sample, sequenced in a study of CD8+CD57+ T cells in acquired aplastic anemia. The template for TCR beta VDJ and CDR3 sequence profiling was genomic DNA. TCRdb re-called the reads through MiXCR, storing one row per CDR3 protein. Of 180,000 or so distinct CDR3 sequences in the sample, about half were seen once. Patients chosen for sequencing had shown CD8+CD57+ cell expansion by flow cytometry. The sequencing input was sorted CD4+, CD8+, or CD8+CD57+ T cells (not recorded which) from PBMCs. These receptors all come from a human donor with aplastic anemia.

In this sample, this clonotype turned up many times. The rearrangement links TRBV5-4 to TRBJ1-6, with D possibly matching TRBD1 (6 bases). Trimming left V 3 bases short and J 5 bases short, with 18 bases between. Per germline, CDR1 SGHNT and CDR2 YYREEE (reference sequence). This CDR3 spans 17 amino acids. The CDR3 DNA sequence: TGTGCCAGCAGCTCAACTGGAGGGACAACCAATAATTCACCCCTCCACTTT. It translates to CASSSTGGTTNNSPLHF.

V usage is TRBV10-2 and J usage is TRBJ2-1, with D unresolved. The CDR3 covers 13 residues. Trimming took off 0 bases at V and 6 bases at J, with 6 bases between the two ends. CDR1 and CDR2 (germline): WSHSY, SAAADI. The CDR3 nucleotides read TGCGCCAGCAGTGAGTCGGGGATCAATGAGCAGTTCTTC. This codes for CASSESGINEQFF.

V is TRBV6-1 and J is TRBJ2-1; D might be TRBD1 or TRBD2, each matching 6 bases. Per the germline V gene, CDR1 is MNHNS and CDR2 is SASEGT. The CDR3 contains 17 residues. V gave up 9 bases and J gave up 7 bases, with 28 bases separating them. DNA for the CDR3: TGTGCCAGTGGGAGGACAGCTCTTGTGAACCCTTTGAATGAGCAGTTCTTC. Translation: CASGRTALVNPLNEQFF.

The V and J genes are TRBV19 and TRBJ2-6; 11 bases fit TRBD2. The length of the CDR3 is 20 residues. Germline V gives CDR1 LNHDA, CDR2 SQIVND (reference sequence). V trimming: 6 bases; J trimming: 2 bases; junction bases outside the gene matches: 15. CDR3 in amino acids: CASSPGGLAGGKTGANVLTF. The CDR3 DNA is TGTGCCAGTAGCCCCGGGGGGCTAGCGGGGGGTAAGACTGGGGCCAACGTCCTGACTTTC. The entire variable domain, with the rest obtained from reference TRBV19 and TRBJ2-6, is as follows: DGGITQSPKYLFRKEGQNVTLSCEQNLNHDAMYWYRQDPGQGLRLIYYSQIVNDFQKGDIAEGYSVSREKKESFPLTVTSAQKNPTAFYLCASSPGGLAGGKTGANVLTFGAGSRLTVL.

Notes on this clonotype: A read error may produce the germline difference seen at one junction end. The genes are TRBV10-3 and TRBJ1-1, with 8 nucleotides matching TRBD1. The CDR3 is made up of 14 amino acids. Germline assignment: CDR1 ENHRY and CDR2 SYGVKD. The CDR3 loop is CASSYGQGEPEAFF. CDR3 in DNA: TGTGCCAGCAGTTACGGACAGGGAGAACCTGAAGCTTTCTTT.

The chain uses TRBV19 and TRBJ1-1; D may be TRBD1 (5 bases). The CDR3 runs to 13 residues. Trimming took off 8 bases at V and 9 bases at J, with 19 bases between the two ends. From germline, CDR1 is LNHDA and CDR2 SQIVND (reference sequence). The CDR3 nucleotides read TGTGCCAGTGCGTACGAAACGGGACGTCAAGCTTTCTTT. Translating it yields CASAYETGRQAFF.

The V gene is TRBV19, the J gene TRBJ1-2; D is perhaps TRBD1 (5 bases). V lost 7 bases to trimming and J lost 7 bases, with 19 bases between them. Germline V gene data show CDR1 as LNHDA and CDR2 as SQIVND (reference sequence). The CDR3 consists of 14 residues. The CDR3 nucleotides read TGTGCCAGTATTACTCGCGAGGGGCTGGGTGGCTACACCTTC. Translating it yields CASITREGLGGYTF.

This clonotype showed up just a few times. The chain combines TRBV7-3 with TRBJ1-1; no clear D. V was shortened by 5 bases and J by 3 bases, with 10 bases between the two germline ends. There are 13 residues in the CDR3. Germline V CDR1 and CDR2: SGHTA, FQGTGA. The DNA of the CDR3 is TGTGCCAGCAGCCCAGGCTGGGACACTGAAGCTTTCTTT. Translating gives CASSPGWDTEAFF.

The chain is built from TRBV7-8 and TRBJ2-6; D is undetermined. Between the trimmed V and J ends, which lost 1 base and 0 bases, there was a span of 4 bases. Germline V gene sequence: CDR1 SGHVS, CDR2 FQNEAQ. CDR3 size: 15 residues. The CDR3 DNA is TGTGCCAGCAGCTTAGGGGCCTCTGGGGCCAACGTCCTGACTTTC. Translating it yields CASSLGASGANVLTF.

The chain carries TRBV7-9 and TRBJ2-2; tentative D call: TRBD1 (5 bases). With 9 bases removed from V and 7 bases from J, the gap between germline ends came to 21 bases. CDR1 and CDR2 (germline): SEHNR, FQNEAQ (reference sequence). The CDR3 extends over 15 amino acids. The CDR3 nucleotides read TGTGCCAGTAGTGCCCAATGGGGCGGAGTCGGGGAGCTGTTTTTT. It codes for CASSAQWGGVGELFF.

This clonotype was observed a handful of times. The gene calls are TRBV20-1 and TRBJ1-6; TRBD1 might be the D (6 bases). Germline assignment: CDR1 DFQATT and CDR2 SNEGSKA (reference sequence). This CDR3 spans 14 amino acids. With 4 bases removed from V and 9 bases from J, the gap between germline ends came to 16 bases. The CDR3 sequence is CSATPQGLSSPLHF. The CDR3 DNA is TGCAGTGCTACCCCACAGGGACTAAGTTCACCCCTCCACTTT.

The rearrangement joins TRBV7-2 to TRBJ2-1; TRBD1 matches 9 bases. V shed 4 bases and J 8 bases; nucleotides not matched to a gene: 3. The CDR3 is 13 amino acids. Germline V gene lookup returns CDR1 SGHTA and CDR2 FQGNSA. The CDR3 protein is CASSYDRGDEQFF. The CDR3 DNA follows: TGTGCCAGCAGCTACGACAGGGGGGATGAGCAGTTCTTC.

The chain joins TRBV20-1 to TRBJ2-2; TRBD2 matches at 7 bases. The CDR3 is 14 residues long. The V and J ends lost 5 bases and 4 bases, in that order; junction bases with no gene match: 7. In germline, CDR1 is DFQATT, CDR2 SNEGSKA (reference sequence). The CDR3 region has the DNA TGCAGTGCTCTAATGGGGGGGAGCACCGGGGAGCTGTTTTTT. It codes for CSALMGGSTGELFF.

In this sample, this clonotype turned up many times. This chain joins TRBV19 and TRBJ2-3; D gene ambiguous. Germline lookup yields CDR1 LNHDA and CDR2 SQIVND (reference sequence). Trimming pared 0 bases from V and 1 base from J, leaving 14 bases between. This CDR3 region has 17 residues. CDR3 in amino acids: CASSIDGVVEGTDTQYF. CDR3 DNA sequence: TGTGCCAGTAGTATAGATGGTGTAGTTGAGGGCACAGATACGCAGTATTTT.

The chain recombines TRBV10-3 with TRBJ1-3, with D tentatively TRBD1 (5 bases). Germline V gives CDR1 ENHRY, CDR2 SYGVKD. Trimming took 4 bases from V and 0 from J, leaving 7 bases between them. The CDR3 sequence is 14 residues long. Written as DNA, the CDR3 is TGTGCCATCAGTGGCAGGGACTCTGGAAACACCATATATTTT. Translation: CAISGRDSGNTIYF.

The sample holds many counts of this clonotype. The genes are TRBV5-1 and TRBJ1-1; D unclear. CDR1 is SGHRS, CDR2 YFSETQ, per germline. This CDR3 is built from 17 residues. V was cut by 0 bases and J by 0 bases, with 15 bases left in between. The CDR3 DNA reads TGCGCCAGCAGCTTGGTGGGTCGAGGAAACCTGAACACTGAAGCTTTCTTT. It yields the protein CASSLVGRGNLNTEAFF. Complete variable domain (other parts from reference TRBV5-1 and TRBJ1-1): KAGVTQTPRYLIKTRGQQVTLSCSPISGHRSVSWYQQTPGQGLQFLFEYFSETQRNKGNFPGRFSGRQFSNSRSEMNVSTLELGDSALYLCASSLVGRGNLNTEAFFGQGTRLTVV.

This clonotype has a count of ten or more. CDR3: CASSSEVGAQHF. In DNA form, the CDR3 reads TGTGCCAGCAGCTCGGAGGTTGGGGCCCAGCATTTT. The chain recombines TRBV7-2 with TRBJ1-5; no clear D. V was shortened by 4 bases and J by 11 bases, with 12 bases between the two germline ends. This CDR3 spans 12 amino acids. The germline V gene has CDR1 SGHTA and CDR2 FQGNSA.

This clonotype was picked up a small number of times. The chain recombines TRBV9 with TRBJ1-6; no definite D call. Per germline, CDR1 SGDLS and CDR2 YYNGEE. The V and J ends lost 8 bases and 10 bases respectively, with 16 bases between them. The CDR3 length is 13 residues. The CDR3 DNA sequence: TGTGCCAGTCAACCGGGCAACGGATCACCCCTCCACTTT. Protein product: CASQPGNGSPLHF.

This clonotype was observed a few times. This rearrangement joins TRBV11-2 to TRBJ2-3, with D uncertain. The CDR3 loop spans 11 amino acids. V was cut by 5 bases and J by 4 bases, with 4 bases left in between. Germline V gives CDR1 SGHAT, CDR2 FQNNGV. The CDR3 here is CASSPSDTQYF. The CDR3 DNA sequence: TGTGCCAGCAGCCCCTCAGATACGCAGTATTTT. The whole variable domain, filled in from reference TRBV11-2 and TRBJ2-3, reads EAGVAQSPRYKIIEKRQSVAFWCNPISGHATLYWYQQILGQGPKLLIQFQNNGVVDDSQLPKDRFSAERLKGVDSTLKIQPAKLEDSAVYLCASSPSDTQYFGPGTRLTVL.

This clonotype turned up a few times. V gene TRBV7-9 combines with J gene TRBJ2-7, with 10 positions matching TRBD1. Germline CDR1 reads SEHNR; CDR2 reads FQNEAQ (reference sequence). V dropped 5 bases and J dropped 2; count of bases not matched to a gene: 6. The CDR3 length is 15 residues. CDR3 sequence: CASSPEGQGTYEQYF. The CDR3 DNA reads TGTGCCAGCAGCCCCGAGGGACAGGGGACCTACGAGCAGTACTTC.

Concerning this clonotype itself: No conserved phenylalanine or tryptophan ends this CDR3, so it is likely a read error. The DNA is left out, because the CDR3 cannot be placed on it with certainty; the CDR3 is given as TCRdb lists it. This chain's CDR3 is CASSTRGY. V usage is TRBV5-1 and J usage is TRBJ2-1; TRBD1 is the table's D call, not checked against the DNA. The CDR3 contains 8 residues when both ends are counted. Germline assignment: CDR1 SGHRS and CDR2 YFSETQ.

The V call is TRBV9, the J call TRBJ2-3; D could derive from TRBD1 or TRBD2 (5 bases each). CDR1 and CDR2 (germline): SGDLS, YYNGEE. This CDR3 comprises 14 residues. Trimming took 1 base from V and 4 from J, leaving 10 bases between them. Written as DNA, the CDR3 is TGTGCCAGCAGCGTATTTCTGGGGGCAGATACGCAGTATTTT. Its translation: CASSVFLGADTQYF.

The sample holds many counts of this clonotype. The CDR3 sequence is CASSALQGNTGELFF. The CDR3 DNA reads TGTGCCAGCAGCGCCCTCCAGGGGAACACCGGGGAGCTGTTTTTT. This chain joins TRBV9 and TRBJ2-2; D is possibly TRBD1 (5 bases). Per germline, CDR1 SGDLS and CDR2 YYNGEE. CDR3 size: 15 residues. Between the trimmed V and J ends, which lost 3 bases and 1 base, there was a span of 10 bases.

The J gene is TRBJ2-4, the V gene TRBV19, with no clear D. Germline lookup yields CDR1 LNHDA and CDR2 SQIVND (reference sequence). CDR3 length: 12 amino acids. The ends were cut back, 7 bases at V and 6 bases at J, with 10 bases in the middle. The CDR3 DNA is TGTGCCAGTATCGGTCCACGAAACATTCAGTACTTC. Translation gives CASIGPRNIQYF.

The V gene is TRBV2, the J gene TRBJ2-1, with D possibly matching TRBD1 (5 bases). Deletions cut 6 bases from V and 2 bases from J, with 14 bases between. From germline, CDR1 is SNHLY and CDR2 FYNNEI. There are 15 residues in the CDR3. The CDR3 DNA reads TGTGCCAGCAGGCGTATCGCCAGGGCCTACAATGAGCAGTTCTTC. This translates into CASRRIARAYNEQFF.

The CDR3 loop is CASRSQGTSTDTQYF. The DNA of the CDR3 is TGTGCCAGCAGGAGCCAGGGTACTAGCACAGATACGCAGTATTTT. The chain combines TRBV2 with TRBJ2-3, with D perhaps TRBD1 (5 bases). The CDR3 is 15 residues long. Germline CDR1 is SNHLY and CDR2 is FYNNEI. V lost 6 bases and J 0 bases, leaving 13 bases between the germline ends.

This clonotype has more than one count but fewer than ten. The chain joins TRBV10-3 to TRBJ2-7; D remains unclear. The CDR3 length is 11 residues. Deletions cut 6 bases from V and 4 bases from J, with 7 bases between. Per germline, CDR1 ENHRY and CDR2 SYGVKD. The CDR3 region is CAIRSQYEQYF. The CDR3 bases are TGTGCCATCAGGAGCCAGTACGAGCAGTACTTC.

This chain links TRBV9 with TRBJ1-6; D gene unclear. CDR3 length equals 13 residues. Germline CDR1 SGDLS, CDR2 YYNGEE. Deletions cut 4 bases from V and 7 bases from J, with 9 bases between. DNA for the CDR3: TGTGCCAGCAGCCCGGAGGTCAATTCACCCCTCCACTTT. It yields the protein CASSPEVNSPLHF.

This clonotype was found many times. The chain has TRBV5-1 and TRBJ2-5; 8 bases line up with TRBD2. Germline assignment: CDR1 SGHRS and CDR2 YFSETQ. This CDR3 has 15 residues. V lost 6 bases, J lost 2 bases, and 9 bases stayed unmatched. CDR3 protein: CASNEVKREQETQYF. The CDR3 region has the DNA TGCGCCAGCAATGAGGTTAAGCGGGAGCAAGAGACCCAGTACTTC. The full variable domain, with the rest looked up from reference TRBV5-1 and TRBJ2-5, is KAGVTQTPRYLIKTRGQQVTLSCSPISGHRSVSWYQQTPGQGLQFLFEYFSETQRNKGNFPGRFSGRQFSNSRSEMNVSTLELGDSALYLCASNEVKREQETQYFGPGTRLLVL.

This clonotype was detected ten times or more. The chain links TRBV11-2 to TRBJ2-5, with 10 nucleotides matching TRBD1. The CDR3 is made up of 15 amino acids. J gave up 4 bases and V 5 bases, and 7 bases lay outside the gene matches. Germline CDR1 reads SGHAT; CDR2 reads FQNNGV. In DNA, the CDR3 is TGTGCCAGCAGCCCCGGGACAGGGGTTACAGAGACCCAGTACTTC. This sequence encodes CASSPGTGVTETQYF.

The sample holds many counts of this clonotype. The chain has TRBV5-1 and TRBJ2-3; 8 nucleotides agree with TRBD1. Germline CDR1 is SGHRS and CDR2 is YFSETQ. The ends lost 2 bases at V and 3 bases at J; junction bases unmatched: 5. There are 15 residues in the CDR3. CDR3 loop: CASSFQGAVTDTQYF. Written as DNA, the CDR3 is TGCGCCAGCAGCTTCCAGGGGGCAGTTACAGATACGCAGTATTTT. Full variable domain (remainder filled in from reference TRBV5-1 and TRBJ2-3): KAGVTQTPRYLIKTRGQQVTLSCSPISGHRSVSWYQQTPGQGLQFLFEYFSETQRNKGNFPGRFSGRQFSNSRSEMNVSTLELGDSALYLCASSFQGAVTDTQYFGPGTRLTVL.